The rows below give T cell receptor beta chains drawn from one sample of a study of Ad26.COV2.S vaccination and SARS-CoV-2 variants. TCRdb keeps only in-frame clones here, not all; method: immunoSEQ multiplex PCR. Of 290,000 or so clones detected, about 87% appear once; the ten largest clones hold around 3%. Here the sequenced sample was peripheral blood, taken in a trial of Ad26.COV2.S vaccine versus placebo. The source is a person aged 18-60 years who received the Ad26.COV2.S COVID-19 vaccine or a placebo. Each CDR3 is given with its conserved first and last residue. A D gene is named only where the DNA matches it firmly. Size is omitted from some rows. Given values are once, few, many or a class for expanded clones.

CDR3nt | CDR3aa | j_gene | d_gene | v_gene | abundance
TGTGCCAGCAGCCCCGGAGGGCCCAAAGCTTTCTTT | CASSPGGPKAFF | TRBJ1-1 | . | TRBV7-9 | .
TGTGCCAGCTCACCGGGACAGGGAAAAACGCTCGGCTACACCTTC | CASSPGQGKTLGYTF | TRBJ1-2 | TRBD1 | TRBV18 | .
TGTGCCAGTAGTATAAAATGGGGCAGGGGAAACACCGGGGAGCTGTTTTTT | CASSIKWGRGNTGELFF | TRBJ2-2 | . | TRBV19 | .
TGTGCCAGCAGTTTATGGGAGGGACAGGCCAATCAGCCCCAGCATTTT | CASSLWEGQANQPQHF | TRBJ1-5 | TRBD1 | TRBV28 | .
TGCGCCAGCAGCTTACGGACAGCCGACAACGTCCTGACTTTC | CASSLRTADNVLTF | TRBJ2-6 | . | TRBV5-1 | .
TGTGCCAGCGGGGACACGGGGAATGAAAAACTGTTTTTT | CASGDTGNEKLFF | TRBJ1-4 | . | TRBV2 | .
TGTGCCAGCAGTGTGGGGACGGCCCCCTACGAGCAGTACTTC | CASSVGTAPYEQYF | TRBJ2-7 | . | TRBV2 | .
TGTGCCAGTAGTAGTCCAGGCTCCTACGAGCAGTACTTC | CASSSPGSYEQYF | TRBJ2-7 | . | TRBV19 | .
TGTGCCAGCAGCCCCCCCCAGCCGGCGCATGGCTACACCTTC | CASSPPQPAHGYTF | TRBJ1-2 | . | TRBV7-2 | .
TGTGCCAGCACCCGCGGTGTGGTTAGCGGGGAGCTGTTTTTT | CASTRGVVSGELFF | TRBJ2-2 | . | TRBV6-5 | .
TGTGCCAGCAGTGAATTACAGGGGCGGGGGACTGAAGCTTTCTTT | CASSELQGRGTEAFF | TRBJ1-1 | TRBD1 | TRBV28 | .
TGCGCCAGCAGCCAAGACGGGCAAAGGCAGCCCCAGCATTTT | CASSQDGQRQPQHF | TRBJ1-5 | . | TRBV4-3 | .
TGTGCCACCAGTCATATTGCAGGGGACACTGAAGCTTTCTTT | CATSHIAGDTEAFF | TRBJ1-1 | . | TRBV24-1 | .
TGTGCCAGCAGCCGAACAGGGGCGAACACTGAAGCTTTCTTT | CASSRTGANTEAFF | TRBJ1-1 | TRBD1 | TRBV5-6 | .
TGCGCCAGCAGCGTCAGTGCCGGGACAGGGGGCGGAAATGGCTACACCTTC | CASSVSAGTGGGNGYTF | TRBJ1-2 | TRBD1 | TRBV5-1 | .
TGTGCCAGCGGGCTTTTTTCGACGGTTTCTAGCGAGCAGTACTTC | CASGLFSTVSSEQYF | TRBJ2-7 | . | TRBV6-5 | once
TGTGCCAGCAGTGTGCTGGGAGATACGCAGTATTTT | CASSVLGDTQYF | TRBJ2-3 | . | TRBV25-1 | .
TGTGCCAGCAGTACTCGAAGGGGGGGTACCACTGAAGCTTTCTTT | CASSTRRGGTTEAFF | TRBJ1-1 | . | TRBV27 | .
TGCGCCAGCAGCCAAGCTATTGACACCGACTTCAGCTACACCTTC | CASSQAIDTDFSYTF | TRBJ1-2 | . | TRBV4-1 | .
TGTGCCAGCACTGAAGGACAGTCTGGGGCCAACGTCCTGACTTTC | CASTEGQSGANVLTF | TRBJ2-6 | . | TRBV6-1 | few
TGTGCCAGCAGCTTAGCAGCGAGTTTCTCTGGAAACACCATATATTTT | CASSLAASFSGNTIYF | TRBJ1-3 | . | TRBV7-9 | .
TGTGCCAGCAGTCCTGGACCTACACCCCCCTACGAGCAGTACTTC | CASSPGPTPPYEQYF | TRBJ2-7 | . | TRBV14 | .
TGTGCCAGCAGTTACTCGGGGGCCGTTCAGCCCCAGCATTTT | CASSYSGAVQPQHF | TRBJ1-5 | . | TRBV6-2/TRBV6-3 | .
TGTGCCAGCAGCTTATTCCCCCCGCCAGGTTCTGAAAAACTGTTTTTT | CASSLFPPPGSEKLFF | TRBJ1-4 | . | TRBV7-2 | .
TGTGCCAGCAGCTCTCGGCGGACAGGGACGGCATATAGCAATCAGCCCCAGCATTTT | CASSSRRTGTAYSNQPQHF | TRBJ1-5 | TRBD1 | TRBV5-6 | .
TGCAGCGTTGGCGCACCGGGACAGGGAAATCCGCAGTACTTC | CSVGAPGQGNPQYF | TRBJ2-7 | TRBD1 | TRBV29-1 | .
TGTGCCAGCAGCTTAGATCCGGTAGCTGGAGGAACGATGGATACGCAGTATTTT | CASSLDPVAGGTMDTQYF | TRBJ2-3 | . | TRBV11-3 | .
TGTGCCAGCAGTCCTCGGGACAGTCAAAAGTACGGGCAGTACTTC | CASSPRDSQKYGQYF | TRBJ2-7 | TRBD1 | TRBV27 | .
TGCGCCAGCAGCTTTGGGACACAAGCAGTCTATGGCTACACCTTC | CASSFGTQAVYGYTF | TRBJ1-2 | . | TRBV5-1 | .
TGTGCCAGCAGCCAGGGGGTTGGGGCAGATACGCAGTATTTT | CASSQGVGADTQYF | TRBJ2-3 | . | TRBV3-1/TRBV3-2 | .
TGTGCCAGCAGCCCAACTAGCGGGAGGTCCTACAATGAGCAGTTCTTC | CASSPTSGRSYNEQFF | TRBJ2-1 | TRBD2 | TRBV28 | once
TGTGCCACCAGCCTCAGGGTTAACTATGGCTACACCTTC | CATSLRVNYGYTF | TRBJ1-2 | . | TRBV15 | .
TGTGCCAGCTCTCCCGGAGCCCCGAGGACCGGGGAGCTGTTTTTT | CASSPGAPRTGELFF | TRBJ2-2 | . | TRBV18 | .
TGTGCCGTGACAGGGGCGAGGACTGAAGCTTTCTTT | CAVTGARTEAFF | TRBJ1-1 | TRBD1 | TRBV19 | .
TGTGCCAGCAGAGGGGGTAACGAGCAGTACTTC | CASRGGNEQYF | TRBJ2-7 | . | TRBV7-9 | .
TGTGCCAGCAGCTTATTGACAGGGGCGGGAGAGACCCAGTACTTC | CASSLLTGAGETQYF | TRBJ2-5 | TRBD1 | TRBV7-9 | once
TGTGCCAGCAGCCACACCTATGGCTACACCTTC | CASSHTYGYTF | TRBJ1-2 | . | TRBV3-1/TRBV3-2 | few
TGTGCCAGCAGCCCCGGTGGGGTCAACTATGGCTACACCTTC | CASSPGGVNYGYTF | TRBJ1-2 | . | TRBV5-4 | once
TGTGCCAGCAGGACTAGCGACTCCTACGAGCAGTACTTC | CASRTSDSYEQYF | TRBJ2-7 | TRBD2 | TRBV2 | few
TGTGCCAGCAGTTCGGACAGCGATCAGCCCCAGCATTTT | CASSSDSDQPQHF | TRBJ1-5 | . | TRBV28 | .
TGCGCCAGCAGCCAAGTATTGGGACAGAATCTCTACAATGAGCAGTTCTTC | CASSQVLGQNLYNEQFF | TRBJ2-1 | TRBD1 | TRBV4-3 | .
TGTGCCAGCAGTCGCAAAACGGGCCCAGGGGGGGATCAGCCCCAGCATTTT | CASSRKTGPGGDQPQHF | TRBJ1-5 | TRBD1 | TRBV6-2/TRBV6-3 | .
TGTGCCAGCAGCTTCAATTGGCGGAACACTGAAGCTTTCTTT | CASSFNWRNTEAFF | TRBJ1-1 | . | TRBV5-5 | once
TGTGCCAGCAGGGACTGGGACAGGGGGTTCCAAGAGACCCAGTACTTC | CASRDWDRGFQETQYF | TRBJ2-5 | TRBD1 | TRBV2 | .
TGTGCCAGCAGTTTAAACAGGGACACTGAAGCTTTCTTT | CASSLNRDTEAFF | TRBJ1-1 | . | TRBV12-3/TRBV12-4 | .
TGTGCCAGCAGCCAGGGAAACGAGCAGTACTTC | CASSQGNEQYF | TRBJ2-7 | . | TRBV4-2 | .